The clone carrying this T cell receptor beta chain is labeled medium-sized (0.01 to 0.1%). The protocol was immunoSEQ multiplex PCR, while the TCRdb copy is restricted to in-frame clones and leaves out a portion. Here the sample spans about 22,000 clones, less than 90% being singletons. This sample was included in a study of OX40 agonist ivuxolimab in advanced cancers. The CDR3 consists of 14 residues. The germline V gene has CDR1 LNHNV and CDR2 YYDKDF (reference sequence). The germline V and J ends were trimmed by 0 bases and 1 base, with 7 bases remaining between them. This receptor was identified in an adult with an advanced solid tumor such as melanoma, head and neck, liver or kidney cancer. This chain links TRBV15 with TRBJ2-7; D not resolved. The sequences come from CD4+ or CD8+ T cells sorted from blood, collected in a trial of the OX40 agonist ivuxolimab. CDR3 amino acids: CATSRDRESYEQYF. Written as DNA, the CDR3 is TGTGCCACCAGCAGAGATAGGGAATCCTACGAGCAGTACTTC. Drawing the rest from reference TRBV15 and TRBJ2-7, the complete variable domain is DAMVIQNPRYQVTQFGKPVTLSCSQTLNHNVMYWYQQKSSQAPKLLFHYYDKDFNNEADTPDNFQSRRPNTSFCFLDIRSPGLGDTAMYLCATSRDRESYEQYFGPGTRLTVT.